These 9 T cell receptor beta chains were all obtained from the same sample, sequenced in a study of blood T cell repertoires in COVID-19. TCRdb keeps only in-frame clones here, not all; method: immunoSEQ multiplex PCR. The data contain under 450,000 clones, approximately 80% of them singletons. Sequencing was performed on peripheral blood. These receptors came from a human donor with acute or convalescent COVID-19. The donor label of this sample is uncertain.

The chain uses TRBV2 and TRBJ2-3, with D perhaps TRBD2 (5 bases). The ends were cut back, 3 bases at V and 0 bases at J, with 13 bases in the middle. The CDR3 is 16 residues long. Germline CDR1 reads SNHLY; CDR2 reads FYNNEI. CDR3 sequence: CASSDYKTTSTDTQYF. As DNA, the CDR3 is TGTGCCAGCAGTGATTACAAGACTACTAGCACAGATACGCAGTATTTT.

The V gene is TRBV5-5, the J gene TRBJ1-2; a possible D gene is TRBD1 (5 bases). The germline V gene encodes CDR1 SGHKS and CDR2 YYEKEE (reference sequence). The V end lost 5 bases, the J end lost 0 bases, and 11 bases lay between the germline ends. The CDR3 runs to 14 residues. This chain's CDR3 is CASRTTGSNYGYTF. The CDR3 DNA follows: TGTGCCAGCAGGACAACAGGTTCTAACTATGGCTACACCTTC. Using reference TRBV5-5 and TRBJ1-2 for the parts outside the CDR3, the full variable domain is DAGVTQSPTHLIKTRGQQVTLRCSPISGHKSVSWYQQVLGQGPQFIFQYYEKEERGRGNFPDRFSARQFPNYSSELNVNALLLGDSALYLCASRTTGSNYGYTFGSGTRLTVV.

The chain recombines TRBV28 with TRBJ2-1, with 8 bases identical to TRBD2. The CDR3 consists of 15 residues. The trim removed 3 bases at V and 5 bases at J, leaving 6 bases unmatched. Germline loops: CDR1 MDHEN, CDR2 SYDVKM. The CDR3 region has the DNA TGTGCCAGCAGTTTTGCGGGGGGCCTCAACAATGAGCAGTTCTTC. It specifies CASSFAGGLNNEQFF.

The chain recombines TRBV12-2 with TRBJ2-1; TRBD2, the D gene given by the table, was not confirmed from the DNA. TRBV12-2 is a listed pseudogene. The CDR3 runs to 16 residues. As DNA, the CDR3 is TGTGCAAGTCGCGTCCGGACTAGCGGGATAGTATGTGAGCAGTTCTTC. Translating gives CASRVRTSGIVCEQFF.

This chain uses TRBV2 with TRBJ1-2; a weak D match, TRBD1 (6 bases). V lost 1 base and J lost 3, with 9 bases in between. Germline CDR1 is SNHLY and CDR2 is FYNNEI. This CDR3 comprises 14 residues. The chain's CDR3 is CASSEEQGDYGYTF. The CDR3 DNA reads as TGTGCCAGCAGTGAAGAACAGGGCGACTATGGCTACACCTTC.

As regards this clone: A much larger clone differs from this one at a single base, so this may be a read error. The chain uses TRBV2 and TRBJ1-5; TRBD1 matches at 7 bases. Losses at the gene ends were 6 bases for V and 3 bases for J; bases not matched to a gene: 2. The CDR3 runs to 13 residues. The germline gives CDR1 SNHLY, CDR2 FYNNEI. This chain's CDR3 is CASRGQHNQPQHF. The CDR3 DNA sequence: TGTGCCAGCAGGGGACAGCACAATCAGCCCCAGCATTTT.

J is TRBJ1-2 and V is TRBV7-9; D perhaps matches TRBD1 (5 bases). The germline V and J ends were trimmed by 5 bases and 8 bases, with 12 bases remaining between them. Germline V lookup: CDR1 SEHNR, CDR2 FQNEAQ (reference sequence). The CDR3 sequence is 12 residues long. CDR3 DNA sequence: TGTGCCAGCAGCCCCCCGGGGGACGGCTACACCTTC. Protein sequence: CASSPPGDGYTF.

CDR3 in amino acids: CASSSLRGDQPQHF. CDR3 coding DNA: TGTGCCAGCAGCTCGCTAAGGGGTGATCAGCCCCAGCATTTT. The chain employs TRBV5-6 and TRBJ1-5; D may be TRBD1 (5 bases). CDR3 length: 14 residues. Looked up from germline, CDR1 is SGHDT and CDR2 is YYEEEE. Trimming took off 3 bases at V and 5 bases at J, with 12 bases between the two ends. The full variable domain, in which reference TRBV5-6 and TRBJ1-5 provide the parts outside the CDR3, is DAGVTQSPTHLIKTRGQQVTLRCSPKSGHDTVSWYQQALGQGPQFIFQYYEEEERQRGNFPDRFSGHQFPNYSSELNVNALLLGDSALYLCASSSLRGDQPQHFGDGTRLSIL.

The rearrangement joins TRBV10-2 to TRBJ2-1, with 12 nucleotides matching TRBD2. The junction had 5 bases not matched to a gene; V was cut back by 7 bases and J by 7 bases. Germline assignment: CDR1 WSHSY and CDR2 SAAADI. CDR3 length equals 14 residues. The CDR3 sequence is CASNLAGGRNEQFF. The CDR3 DNA is TGCGCCAGCAATCTAGCGGGGGGGCGAAATGAGCAGTTCTTC.